This TCR beta chain was sequenced in a study of blood T cell repertoires in COVID-19. Study details: Collection of acute and convalescent COVID-19 samples took place in the United States, Italy and Spain. The cDNA or gDNA used as material had been derived from T cells, B-cell-depleted T cells, or PBMCs.

Original handling: Reference gene primers were amplified, and this amplification served to estimate nucleated cell counts. Assay used: immunoSEQ multiplex PCR; TCRdb lists only in-frame clones, some missing. The DNA gave D and trimming, while V, J and clone size come from that table. The profile shows roughly 110,000 clones, around four fifths of them singletons. The J segment lost 5 bases and the V segment lost 6 bases, leaving 12 bases of the junction unmatched. This CDR3 region has 15 residues. The V gene's germline CDR1 is LNHDA and CDR2 SQIVND (reference sequence). The sample consisted of peripheral blood. The chain carries TRBV19 and TRBJ1-1, with 7 bases lining up with TRBD1. The sequence derives from a man aged 70-80 years with acute or convalescent COVID-19. CDR3 residues: CASSSIRDRGTEAFF. The CDR3, as DNA: TGTGCCAGTAGCTCTATTCGGGACAGAGGGACTGAAGCTTTCTTT.